The present T cell receptor (beta chain) was sequenced within a study of tumor and adjacent non-tumor tissue in lung cancer. About the study: The cohort had roughly 11 adenocarcinoma, a couple of squamous cell and 1 small cell patients. Each sample yielded around 4 million productive TCRbeta reads on average. Overall study results and limits: Normal lung showed higher cumulative top 100 clone frequency than tumor.

About this clonotype: Antigen unknown. Relative to the germline gene, one junction end is altered; a read error may explain this.

RNA was extracted from bulk tissue without any cell sorting. TCRbeta libraries were built with three rounds of nested PCR, modified from ARM-PCR. Using its own MiXCR run on the multiplex PCR reads, TCRdb lists one record per CDR3 protein. The sample gives more than 85,000 distinct CDR3 sequences, around 82% of which show up once; 22% is in the top ten. The TCR originated in a man between 65 and 85 years old with non-small cell lung cancer. Input material: lung tumor tissue.

The CDR3 DNA reads as TGTGCCATCAGCCAAGATCGAGGGCTTGAAGCATTCTTT. Translation gives CAISQDRGLEAFF. The chain has TRBV4-2 and TRBJ1-1; the D is unclear. This CDR3 spans 13 amino acids. Germline V gene lookup returns CDR1 LGHNA and CDR2 YNFKEQ.